This TCR beta chain was identified during a study of cytomegalovirus exposure and HLA in healthy donors. The wider study: The study placed over 65% of its 350 to 450 genotyped donors in the Caucasian-associated ancestry cluster.

The PCR was carried out with 60 Vbeta primers and 13 Jbeta primers. Assay used: immunoSEQ multiplex PCR; TCRdb lists only in-frame clones, some missing. The profile shows about 160,000 clones, 86% of them singletons. On this clone itself: Its specificity is unknown.

Whole-study results and caveats: Exclusion as indistinguishable affected some V segments, including TRBV6-2 and TRBV6-3.

J gave up 5 bases and V 7 bases, and 0 bases lay outside the gene matches. The CDR3 runs 10 residues. Germline CDR1 SQVTM, CDR2 ANQGSEA. The sequence derives from a woman between 18 and 29 years old in good health and CMV-seronegative. Sequencing used PBMCs. The V gene is TRBV29-1, the J gene TRBJ2-5; the match to TRBD1 covers 8 bases. CDR3 protein: CSGTGETQYF. CDR3 nucleotides: TGCAGCGGGACAGGGGAGACCCAGTACTTC.